A selection of T cell receptor beta chains follows, all from one sample in a study of T cell repertoires in cytomegalovirus infection. TCRdb analysed the reads with MiXCR anew, one entry per CDR3 protein. The repertoire includes roughly 500,000 distinct CDR3 sequences, approximately 17% of them detected once, and more than 20% sits in the top ten. Sequencing was performed on CD8+ T cells from PBMCs. The source of these receptors is a human donor in good health (CMV status not recorded). Some clones in this sample may be carry-over from other donors' samples. Each CDR3 is given with its conserved first and last residue. A D gene is named only where the DNA matches it firmly. Clone size is stated in some rows and not others, as once, few, many or a class when expanded.

V gene,J gene,D gene,clone size,CDR3 DNA,CDR3 protein
TRBV12-5,TRBJ2-1,.,many,TGTGCTAGTGGTTTCGGCGGATCTGGGAATGAGCAGTTCTTC,CASGFGGSGNEQFF
TRBV7-9,TRBJ2-3,.,many,TGTGCCAGCAGCCTCCTAAGGGATCATAGCACAGATACGCAGTATTTT,CASSLLRDHSTDTQYF
TRBV2,TRBJ1-2,.,many,TGTGCCAGCCCGACAGCCTCTAACTATGGCTACACCTTC,CASPTASNYGYTF
TRBV5-4,TRBJ1-5,TRBD1,few,TGTGCCAGCAGCTTTGAACCGGGACAGTGCAATCAGCCCCAGCATTTT,CASSFEPGQCNQPQHF
TRBV7-9,TRBJ2-7,TRBD1,many,TGTGCCAGCAGCTTAGCGCTCGACAGGGAGTCCTACGAGCAGTACTTC,CASSLALDRESYEQYF
TRBV5-6,TRBJ1-1,.,many,TGTGCCAGCAGCTTGGGAAGAGGGTGGTCTGAAGCTTTCTTT,CASSLGRGWSEAFF
TRBV27,TRBJ2-7,.,few,TGTGCCAGCAGTCCCGGGATTGATTTCTACGAGCAGTACTTC,CASSPGIDFYEQYF
TRBV27,TRBJ2-3,.,.,TGTGCCAGCAGCCTCGACGGACCCGGGGATACGCAGTATTTT,CASSLDGPGDTQYF
TRBV7-9,TRBJ2-6,.,many,TGTGCCAGCCCCTCTCCTCGTTGGGTACCTGGGGCCAACGTCCTGACTTTC,CASPSPRWVPGANVLTF
TRBV7-9,TRBJ2-5,TRBD2,many,TGTGCCAGCAACGGACTAGGGAATAAAGAGACCCAGTACTTC,CASNGLGNKETQYF
TRBV6-5,TRBJ1-1,.,many,TGTGCCAGCAGTTACTCAGCGGGGAACACTGAAGCTTTCTTT,CASSYSAGNTEAFF
TRBV27,TRBJ2-7,TRBD1,many,TGTGCCAGCAGTTTGTCCCAGGGGGCCTACGAGCAGTACTTC,CASSLSQGAYEQYF
TRBV13,TRBJ2-7,.,.,TGTGCCAGCAGCTTAATGGTTTCCAGCGAGCAGTACTTC,CASSLMVSSEQYF
TRBV27,TRBJ2-7,TRBD2,few,TGTGCCAGCAGCCCTGTCGGGAGGGTCAACGAGCAGTACTTC,CASSPVGRVNEQYF
TRBV6-2/TRBV6-3,TRBJ1-5,.,.,TGTGCCAGCAGTTACCAGGCAATCATAGCGGAGCAGCCCCAGCATTTT,CASSYQAIIAEQPQHF
TRBV6-1,TRBJ1-1,.,many,TGTGCCAGCAGTCCCGGGACGGAGCGGATCTTT,CASSPGTERIF
TRBV6-6,TRBJ2-7,TRBD2,.,TGTGCCAGCAGTTACCCTGGACTAGCGCTTCCCACCTACGAGCAGTACTTC,CASSYPGLALPTYEQYF
TRBV20-1,TRBJ1-1,.,.,TGCAGTGCTCTAGCCCCGAACACTGAAGCTTTCTTT,CSALAPNTEAFF
TRBV7-8,TRBJ2-7,.,many,TGTGCCAGCAGGGGTATAAGGCCCAGCGAGCAGTACTTC,CASRGIRPSEQYF
TRBV25-1,TRBJ2-5,.,.,TGTGCTACACGTGGGACTTCCCAAGAGACCCAGTACTTC,CATRGTSQETQYF
TRBV27,TRBJ2-3,.,many,TGTGCCAGCAGTTTTGGAGTTGCTAGCACAGATACGCAGTATTTT,CASSFGVASTDTQYF
TRBV7-2,TRBJ2-2,.,many,TGTGCCAGCAGCTCAAGCGCCGGGGAGCTGTTTTTT,CASSSSAGELFF
TRBV4-2,TRBJ2-3,.,few,TGTGCCAGCAGCCAAAGGGACGGGGGAGGCACAGATACGCAGTATTTT,CASSQRDGGGTDTQYF
TRBV12-3/TRBV12-4,TRBJ1-4,.,many,TGTGCCAGCAGTACCCCGGGGCAGGGTGAAGAAAAACTGTTTTTT,CASSTPGQGEEKLFF
TRBV12-5,TRBJ2-7,.,many,TGTGCTAGTGGTCTGCGATCGGACGAGCAGTACTTC,CASGLRSDEQYF
TRBV9,TRBJ2-7,TRBD2,.,TGTGCCAGCAGCACGGGACTTCCTACGGGGGGTCTCGAGCAGTACTTC,CASSTGLPTGGLEQYF
TRBV24-1,TRBJ2-3,TRBD1,many,TGTGCCACCCAACCGGGACAGGGGCCAGATACGCAGTATTTT,CATQPGQGPDTQYF
TRBV7-9,TRBJ2-7,TRBD2,many,TGTGCCAGCAGTCCCCGGGGAGGGGAAGACGAGCAGTACTTC,CASSPRGGEDEQYF
TRBV5-1,TRBJ2-6,.,few,TGCGCCAGCAGCTTGGAAGGGGCTGGGGCCAACGTCCTGACTTTC,CASSLEGAGANVLTF
TRBV6-5,TRBJ1-2,.,.,TGTGCCAGCAGTTACGATAAGCGGCCGCACTATGGCTACACCTTC,CASSYDKRPHYGYTF
TRBV5-1,TRBJ1-2,.,.,TGCGCCAGCAGCTTGAACCCTAAGGGGGTGGACTATGGCTACACCTTC,CASSLNPKGVDYGYTF
TRBV7-8,TRBJ2-1,TRBD2,many,TGTGCCAGCAGCGTCGGGACTAGGGTTGAGCAGTTCTTC,CASSVGTRVEQFF
TRBV15,TRBJ1-5,TRBD1,few,TGTGCCACCAGCAGGGAAAGGGGGCAGGGTCAGCCCCAGCATTTT,CATSRERGQGQPQHF
TRBV27,TRBJ2-1,TRBD2,.,TGTGCCAGCAGTACCCTAGCGGGAGAAGGGCCCAATGAGCAGTTCTTC,CASSTLAGEGPNEQFF